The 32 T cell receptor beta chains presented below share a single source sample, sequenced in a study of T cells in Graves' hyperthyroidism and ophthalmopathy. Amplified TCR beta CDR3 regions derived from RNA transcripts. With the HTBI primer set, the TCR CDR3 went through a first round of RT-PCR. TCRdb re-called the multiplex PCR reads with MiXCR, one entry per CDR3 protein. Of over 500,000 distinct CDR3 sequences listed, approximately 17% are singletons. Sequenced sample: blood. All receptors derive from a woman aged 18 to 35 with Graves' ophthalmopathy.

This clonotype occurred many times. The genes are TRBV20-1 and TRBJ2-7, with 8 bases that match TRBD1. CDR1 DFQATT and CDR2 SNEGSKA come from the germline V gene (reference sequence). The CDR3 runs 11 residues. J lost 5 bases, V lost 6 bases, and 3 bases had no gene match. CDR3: CSAETGDEQYF. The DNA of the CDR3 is TGCAGTGCGGAGACAGGGGACGAGCAGTACTTC.

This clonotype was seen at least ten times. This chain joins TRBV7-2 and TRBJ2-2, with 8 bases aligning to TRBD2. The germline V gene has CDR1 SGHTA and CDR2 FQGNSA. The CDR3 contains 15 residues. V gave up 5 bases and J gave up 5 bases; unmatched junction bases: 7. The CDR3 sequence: CASSRGLGRTGELFF. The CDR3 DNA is TGTGCCAGCAGCCGGGGACTAGGACGGACCGGGGAGCTGTTTTTT.

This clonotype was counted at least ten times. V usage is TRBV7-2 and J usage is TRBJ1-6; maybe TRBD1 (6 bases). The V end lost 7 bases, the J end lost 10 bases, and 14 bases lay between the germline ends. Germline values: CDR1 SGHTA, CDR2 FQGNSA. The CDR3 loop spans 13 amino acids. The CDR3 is CASTSLGGSPLHF. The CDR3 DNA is TGTGCCAGCACATCCCTAGGGGGATCACCCCTCCACTTT.

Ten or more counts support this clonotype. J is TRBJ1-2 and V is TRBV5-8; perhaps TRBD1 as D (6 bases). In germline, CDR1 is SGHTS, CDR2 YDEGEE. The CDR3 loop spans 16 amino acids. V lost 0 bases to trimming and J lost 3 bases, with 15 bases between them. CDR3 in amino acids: CASSLALLGADYGYTF. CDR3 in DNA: TGTGCCAGCAGCTTGGCCTTGCTGGGGGCGGACTATGGCTACACCTTC.

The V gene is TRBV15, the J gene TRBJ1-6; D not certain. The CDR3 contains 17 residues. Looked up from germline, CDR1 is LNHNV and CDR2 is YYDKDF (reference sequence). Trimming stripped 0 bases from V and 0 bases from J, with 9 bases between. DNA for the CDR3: TGTGCCACCAGCAGAGATTTCAGGAGCTCCTATAATTCACCCCTCCACTTT. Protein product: CATSRDFRSSYNSPLHF.

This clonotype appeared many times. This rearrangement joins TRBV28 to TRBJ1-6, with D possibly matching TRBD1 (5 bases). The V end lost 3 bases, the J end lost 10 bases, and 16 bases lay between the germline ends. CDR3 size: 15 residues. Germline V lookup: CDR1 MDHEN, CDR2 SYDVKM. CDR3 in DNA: TGTGCCAGCAGTTTCCTGGTCCGGGGGGACTCACCCCTCCACTTT. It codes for CASSFLVRGDSPLHF.

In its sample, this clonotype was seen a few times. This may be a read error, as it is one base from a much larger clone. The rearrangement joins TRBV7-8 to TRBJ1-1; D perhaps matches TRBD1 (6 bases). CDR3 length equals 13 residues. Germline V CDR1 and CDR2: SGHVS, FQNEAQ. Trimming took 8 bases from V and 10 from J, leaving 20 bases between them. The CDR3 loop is CASFGTGIRRAFF. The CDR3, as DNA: TGTGCCAGCTTCGGAACAGGGATACGGAGAGCTTTCTTT.

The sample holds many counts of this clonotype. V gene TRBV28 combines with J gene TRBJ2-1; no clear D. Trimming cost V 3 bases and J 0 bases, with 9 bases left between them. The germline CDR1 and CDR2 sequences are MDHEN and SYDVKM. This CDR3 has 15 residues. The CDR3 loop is CASSFRQSSYNEQFF. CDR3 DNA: TGTGCCAGCAGTTTTCGCCAGAGCTCCTACAATGAGCAGTTCTTC.

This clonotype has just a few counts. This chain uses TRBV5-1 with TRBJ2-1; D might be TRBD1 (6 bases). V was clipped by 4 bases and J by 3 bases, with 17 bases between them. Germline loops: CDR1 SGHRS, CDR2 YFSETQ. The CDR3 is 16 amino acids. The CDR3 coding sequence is TGCGCCAGCAGCCCGGACAGAGTTGAGGACTACAATGAGCAGTTCTTC. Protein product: CASSPDRVEDYNEQFF.

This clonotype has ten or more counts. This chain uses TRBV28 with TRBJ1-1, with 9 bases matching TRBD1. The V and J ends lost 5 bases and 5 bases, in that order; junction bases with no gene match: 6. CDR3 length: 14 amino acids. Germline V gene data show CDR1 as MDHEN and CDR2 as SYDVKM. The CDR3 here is CASSGYRGRTEAFF. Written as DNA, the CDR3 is TGTGCCAGCAGTGGTTACAGGGGGCGAACTGAAGCTTTCTTT.

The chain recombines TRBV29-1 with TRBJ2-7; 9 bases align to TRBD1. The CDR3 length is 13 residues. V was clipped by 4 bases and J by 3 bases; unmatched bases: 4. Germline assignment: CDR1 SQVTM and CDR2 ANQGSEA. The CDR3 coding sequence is TGCAGCGTTGTATGGACAGGGGACTACGAGCAGTACTTC. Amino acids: CSVVWTGDYEQYF.

The CDR3 spells CASSPQGSRETEAFF. CDR3 coding DNA: TGTGCCAGCAGCCCGCAGGGTAGTCGGGAGACTGAAGCTTTCTTT. The genes are TRBV7-9 and TRBJ1-1; perhaps TRBD1 as D (5 bases). Trimming removed 5 bases at V and 5 bases at J, with 18 bases between. Germline CDR1 SEHNR, CDR2 FQNEAQ (reference sequence). The CDR3 spans 15 residues.

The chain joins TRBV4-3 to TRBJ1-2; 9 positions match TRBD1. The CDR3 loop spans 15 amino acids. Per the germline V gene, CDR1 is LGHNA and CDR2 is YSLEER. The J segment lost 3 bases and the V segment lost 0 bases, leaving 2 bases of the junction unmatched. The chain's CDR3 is CASSQDGQGHYGYTF. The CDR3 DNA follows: TGCGCCAGCAGCCAAGATGGACAGGGGCACTATGGCTACACCTTC.

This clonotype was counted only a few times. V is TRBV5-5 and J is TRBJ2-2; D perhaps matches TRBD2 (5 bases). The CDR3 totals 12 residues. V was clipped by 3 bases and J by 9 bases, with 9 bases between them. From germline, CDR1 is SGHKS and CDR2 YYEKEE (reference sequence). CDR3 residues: CASSSDYRELFF. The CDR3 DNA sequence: TGTGCCAGCAGCTCCGACTACAGGGAGCTGTTTTTT.

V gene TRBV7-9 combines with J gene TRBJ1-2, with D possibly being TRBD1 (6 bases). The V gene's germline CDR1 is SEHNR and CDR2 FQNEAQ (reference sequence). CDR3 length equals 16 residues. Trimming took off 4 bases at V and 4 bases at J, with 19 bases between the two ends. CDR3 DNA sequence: TGTGCCAGCAGCTCGACTCGACCGGGACACAGCTATGGCTACACCTTC. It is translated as CASSSTRPGHSYGYTF.

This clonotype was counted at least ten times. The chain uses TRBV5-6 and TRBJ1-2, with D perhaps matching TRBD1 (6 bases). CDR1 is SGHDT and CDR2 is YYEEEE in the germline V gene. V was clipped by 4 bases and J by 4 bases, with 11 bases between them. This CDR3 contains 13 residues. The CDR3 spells CASSGTGTYGYTF. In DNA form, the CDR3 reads TGTGCCAGCAGCGGAACAGGGACCTATGGCTACACCTTC.

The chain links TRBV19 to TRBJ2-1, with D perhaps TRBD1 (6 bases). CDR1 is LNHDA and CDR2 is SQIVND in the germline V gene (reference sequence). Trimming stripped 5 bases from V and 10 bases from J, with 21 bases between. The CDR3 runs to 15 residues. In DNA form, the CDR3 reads TGTGCCAGTAGTCCCCGACAGGAGAGGGTAACGGAGCAGTTCTTC. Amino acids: CASSPRQERVTEQFF.

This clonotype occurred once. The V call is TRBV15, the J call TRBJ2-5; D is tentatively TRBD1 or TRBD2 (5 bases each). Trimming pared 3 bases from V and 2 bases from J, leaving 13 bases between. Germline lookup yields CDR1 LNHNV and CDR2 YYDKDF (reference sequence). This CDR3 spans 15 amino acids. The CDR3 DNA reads TGTGCCACCAGCAGCGAGGGGCCACGACAAGAGACCCAGTACTTC. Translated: CATSSEGPRQETQYF.

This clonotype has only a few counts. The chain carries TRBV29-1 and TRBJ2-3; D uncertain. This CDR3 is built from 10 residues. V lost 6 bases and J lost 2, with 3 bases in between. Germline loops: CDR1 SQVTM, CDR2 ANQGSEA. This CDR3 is CSVNTDTQYF. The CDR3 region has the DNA TGCAGCGTCAACACAGATACGCAGTATTTT.

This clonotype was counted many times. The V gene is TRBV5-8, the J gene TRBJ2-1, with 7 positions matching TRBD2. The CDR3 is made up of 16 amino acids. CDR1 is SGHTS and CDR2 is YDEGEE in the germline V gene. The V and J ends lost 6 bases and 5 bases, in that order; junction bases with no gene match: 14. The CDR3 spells CASTLPGGSLHNEQFF. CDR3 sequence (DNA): TGTGCCAGCACCTTACCAGGCGGGAGTCTACACAATGAGCAGTTCTTC.

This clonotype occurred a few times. The CDR3 DNA is TGTGCCACCAGTTACAGGGGGATCTCCTATGGCTACACCTTC. Its translation is CATSYRGISYGYTF. The chain carries TRBV24-1 and TRBJ1-2, with 8 bases lining up with TRBD1. Germline assignment: CDR1 KGHDR and CDR2 SFDVKD. CDR3 length equals 14 residues. J lost 4 bases, V lost 6 bases, and 6 bases had no gene match.

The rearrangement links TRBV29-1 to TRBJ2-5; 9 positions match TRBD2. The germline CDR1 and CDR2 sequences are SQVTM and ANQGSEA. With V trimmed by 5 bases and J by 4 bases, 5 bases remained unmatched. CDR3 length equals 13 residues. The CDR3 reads CSVPAGGGETQYF. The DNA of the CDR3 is TGCAGCGTTCCAGCGGGAGGTGGAGAGACCCAGTACTTC.

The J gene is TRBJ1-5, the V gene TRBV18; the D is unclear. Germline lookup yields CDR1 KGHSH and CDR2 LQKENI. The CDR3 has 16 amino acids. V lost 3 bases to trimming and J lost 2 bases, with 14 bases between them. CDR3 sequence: CASSPISGLGNQPQHF. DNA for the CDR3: TGTGCCAGCTCACCGATTTCGGGGTTAGGCAATCAGCCCCAGCATTTT.

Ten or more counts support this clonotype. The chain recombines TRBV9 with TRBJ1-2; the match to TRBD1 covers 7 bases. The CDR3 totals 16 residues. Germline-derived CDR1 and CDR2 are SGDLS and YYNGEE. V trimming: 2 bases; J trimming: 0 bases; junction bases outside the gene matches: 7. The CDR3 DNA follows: TGTGCCAGCAGCGTCGCAGGGGGTCCAGCTAACTATGGCTACACCTTC. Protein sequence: CASSVAGGPANYGYTF.

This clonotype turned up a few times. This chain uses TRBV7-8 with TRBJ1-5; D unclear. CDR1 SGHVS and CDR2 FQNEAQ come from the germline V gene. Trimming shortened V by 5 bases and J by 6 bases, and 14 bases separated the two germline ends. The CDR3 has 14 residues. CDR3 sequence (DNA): TGTGCCAGCAGCGGAGAGGGTATATTTCAGCCCCAGCATTTT. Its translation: CASSGEGIFQPQHF.

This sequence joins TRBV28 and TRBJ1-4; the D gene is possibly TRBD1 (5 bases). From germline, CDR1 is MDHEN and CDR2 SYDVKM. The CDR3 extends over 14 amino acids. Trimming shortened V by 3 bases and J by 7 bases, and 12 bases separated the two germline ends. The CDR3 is CASSLQGTGEKLFF. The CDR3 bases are TGTGCCAGCAGTTTGCAGGGTACCGGTGAAAAACTGTTTTTT.

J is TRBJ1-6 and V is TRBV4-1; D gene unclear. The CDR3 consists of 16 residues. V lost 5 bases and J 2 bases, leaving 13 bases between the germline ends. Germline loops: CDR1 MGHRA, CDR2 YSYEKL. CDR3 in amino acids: CASSYEQSPYNSPLHF. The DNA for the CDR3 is TGCGCCAGCAGCTATGAACAGTCTCCCTATAATTCACCCCTCCACTTT.

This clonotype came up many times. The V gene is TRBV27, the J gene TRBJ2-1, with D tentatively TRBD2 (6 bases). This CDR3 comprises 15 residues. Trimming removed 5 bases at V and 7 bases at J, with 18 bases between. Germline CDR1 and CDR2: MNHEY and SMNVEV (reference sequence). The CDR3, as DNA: TGTGCCAGCAGTCCCCAGGAGGGGCCAAGGAATGAGCAGTTCTTC. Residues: CASSPQEGPRNEQFF.

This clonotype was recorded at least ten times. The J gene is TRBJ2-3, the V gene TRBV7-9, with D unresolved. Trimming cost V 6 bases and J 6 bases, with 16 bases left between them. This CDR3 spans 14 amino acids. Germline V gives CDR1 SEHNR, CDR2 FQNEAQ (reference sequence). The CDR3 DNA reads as TGTGCCAGCAGTGTACAAGTGGGGTCGGATACGCAGTATTTT. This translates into CASSVQVGSDTQYF.

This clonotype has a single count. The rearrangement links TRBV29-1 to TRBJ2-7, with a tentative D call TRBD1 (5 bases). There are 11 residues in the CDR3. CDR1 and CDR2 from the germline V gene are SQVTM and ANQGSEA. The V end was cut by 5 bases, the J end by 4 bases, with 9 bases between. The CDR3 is CSVSNRYEQYF. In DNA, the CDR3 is TGCAGCGTTTCGAACAGGTACGAGCAGTACTTC.

CDR3 amino acids: CASSFLTEPEQYF. DNA for the CDR3: TGTGCCAGCAGTTTTCTGACAGAGCCCGAGCAGTACTTC. The rearrangement links TRBV27 to TRBJ2-7; D perhaps matches TRBD1 (5 bases). Trimming removed 3 bases from V and 6 bases from J, with 12 bases in between. The CDR3 has 13 residues. Germline V CDR1 and CDR2: MNHEY, SMNVEV (reference sequence).

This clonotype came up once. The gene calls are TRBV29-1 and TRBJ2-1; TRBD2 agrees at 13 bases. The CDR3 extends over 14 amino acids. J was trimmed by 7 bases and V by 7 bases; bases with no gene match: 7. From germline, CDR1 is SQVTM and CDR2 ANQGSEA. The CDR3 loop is CSGVGLAGVNEQFF. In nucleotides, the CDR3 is TGCAGCGGGGTAGGACTAGCGGGGGTTAATGAGCAGTTCTTC.